Below, 10 T cell receptor beta chains from the same sample are listed, as sequenced in a study of regulatory T cells in long-lasting Graves disease. Stated time point: persistent/refractory GD, antithyroid drugs over 5 years with positive TRAb. Isolated PBMC RNA provided the starting material for the TCR library. Sequencing libraries for TCR beta were prepared with iRepertoire HTBI primers and Arm-PCR of CDR3 regions. Using its own MiXCR run on the multiplex PCR reads, TCRdb lists one record per CDR3 protein. The repertoire has 400,000 to 450,000 distinct CDR3 sequences, about 25% of them found once; the top ten carry about a quarter. The sample in question was peripheral blood mononuclear cells (PBMCs), obtained when the disease was refractory, from a patient treated with antithyroid drugs. The receptors were gathered from a female donor with Graves disease.

This clonotype was observed many times. The V gene is TRBV30, the J gene TRBJ1-1; D not certain. The CDR3 has 11 amino acids. Trimming stripped 4 bases from V and 1 base from J, with 4 bases between. CDR1 and CDR2 from the germline V gene are GTSNPN and SVGIG (reference sequence). The CDR3 sequence: CAWIGNTEAFF. In nucleotides, the CDR3 is TGTGCCTGGATCGGGAACACTGAAGCTTTCTTT.

The chain recombines TRBV9 with TRBJ2-4; 10 nucleotides match TRBD1. Germline values: CDR1 SGDLS, CDR2 YYNGEE. This CDR3 comprises 14 residues. The junction had 7 bases not matched to a gene; V was cut back by 2 bases and J by 11 bases. The CDR3 is CASSVPRTGGFQYF. The DNA for the CDR3 is TGTGCCAGCAGCGTCCCTAGGACAGGGGGGTTTCAGTACTTC.

This clonotype was seen at least ten times. V and J are TRBV2 and TRBJ1-5, with 8 bases identical to TRBD1. The ends lost 0 bases at V and 6 bases at J; junction bases unmatched: 10. The CDR3 is 17 amino acids. Germline CDR1 and CDR2: SNHLY and FYNNEI. The CDR3 DNA is TGTGCCAGCAGTGAAGCGCACATCCCAGGGGGCGGTCAGCCCCAGCATTTT. This encodes CASSEAHIPGGGQPQHF.

This clonotype was detected only a few times. The V and J genes are TRBV18 and TRBJ1-2; 11 bases line up with TRBD1. Germline V gene sequence: CDR1 KGHSH, CDR2 LQKENI. J was trimmed by 5 bases and V by 3 bases; bases with no gene match: 5. This CDR3 has 15 residues. CDR3 DNA sequence: TGTGCCAGCTCACCCGGACAGGGGGCTTTATATGGCTACACCTTC. It is translated as CASSPGQGALYGYTF.

This clonotype was counted many times. This chain connects TRBV2 to TRBJ1-4; weak D call: TRBD1 (6 bases). The CDR3 covers 15 residues. From germline, CDR1 is SNHLY and CDR2 FYNNEI. The ends were cut back, 4 bases at V and 3 bases at J, with 12 bases in the middle. CDR3 sequence reads: CASSGGGTANEKLFF. CDR3 nucleotides: TGTGCCAGCAGTGGAGGGGGGACCGCTAATGAAAAACTGTTTTTT.

The sample holds many counts of this clonotype. The rearrangement uses TRBV7-2 and TRBJ2-7, with D possibly TRBD2 on 5 matching bases. Deletions cut 6 bases from V and 0 bases from J, with 12 bases between. The CDR3 loop spans 14 amino acids. Germline loops: CDR1 SGHTA, CDR2 FQGNSA. In DNA form, the CDR3 reads TGTGCCAGCAGTCCCGCCGGGGTCTCCTACGAGCAGTACTTC. Protein: CASSPAGVSYEQYF.

The chain employs TRBV7-9 and TRBJ2-7; 9 bases align to TRBD2. Trimming cost V 4 bases and J 1 base; bases outside gene matches: 5. Germline assignment: CDR1 SEHNR and CDR2 FQNEAQ (reference sequence). This CDR3 has 15 amino acids. DNA for the CDR3: TGTGCCAGCAGCTCGACTAGCGGTTATTCCTACGAGCAGTACTTC. Encoded protein: CASSSTSGYSYEQYF.

The sample holds many counts of this clonotype. This rearrangement joins TRBV12-3 or TRBV12-4 to TRBJ2-5; 9 bases fit TRBD2. The V and J ends lost 7 bases and 5 bases, in that order; junction bases with no gene match: 8. The CDR3 length is 14 residues. The chain's CDR3 is CASNVAGVEETQYF. Here the CDR3 DNA reads TGTGCCAGCAACGTAGCGGGAGTGGAGGAGACCCAGTACTTC.

The rearrangement joins TRBV6-5 to TRBJ2-3, with 9 bases matching TRBD2. The CDR3 consists of 20 residues. CDR1 MNHEY and CDR2 SVGAGI come from the germline V gene. Trimming took 0 bases from V and 0 from J; bases not matched to a gene: 13. Here the CDR3 DNA reads TGTGCCAGCAGTTACTCGAGTGGCGGGAGGGCCAAACCTAGCACAGATACGCAGTATTTT. This codes for CASSYSSGGRAKPSTDTQYF.

This clonotype was seen repeatedly, ten times or more. The rearrangement uses TRBV12-3 or TRBV12-4 and TRBJ1-1, with D unresolved. The CDR3 runs to 14 residues. Trimming left V 5 bases short and J 0 bases short, with 10 bases between. The CDR3 reads CASSPRRVNTEAFF. In nucleotides, the CDR3 is TGTGCCAGCAGTCCGCGTCGCGTGAACACTGAAGCTTTCTTT.